This entry is about one T cell receptor (beta chain). The clone's antigen remains unknown. The sample holds no much larger clone one base away, and base qualities are not on file. This sample is part of a study of radiation and T cells in renal cell carcinoma (dated by TCRdb to 2020 to 2021). Regarding the research as a whole: Samples were obtained from a clinical trial, in which 15 Gy stereotactic body radiation therapy was delivered to primary renal cell carcinomas and nephrectomy was performed 4 weeks later. A total of around 50 samples underwent TCR beta sequencing, made up of around 26 tumors and about 27 peripheral blood samples. Across all 50 or so samples, approximately 4,000,000 unique CDR3 nucleotide sequences, encoding 2,658,974 unique CDR3 amino acid sequences, were identified.

The sample's time point label, decoded: baseline pretreatment blood. The treatment or condition label here, explained by the study, means: 15 Gy SBRT to primary tumor, nephrectomy 4 weeks later. To track tumor-enriched clonotypes, serial peripheral blood was sampled from radiation-treated patients at baseline and at 2 weeks and 4 weeks after SBRT. Every patient's renal cell carcinoma showed clear cell pathology. Genomic DNA for TCR sequencing was prepared using the QIAamp DNA Blood Mini Kit (Qiagen). The analyses included just those samples that passed every quality control check. CDR1 and CDR2 are read off the germline V gene as SNHLY and FYNNEI. Trimming removed 2 bases from V and 6 bases from J, leaving 13 bases between the germline ends. The CDR3 measures 14 amino acids from cysteine to phenylalanine. The sequence is cut down to CDR3 DNA, 42 bases in frame from base 1. Overall results and qualifications from the work: No pretreatment tumor biopsies were available, so the baseline intratumoral presence of clonotypes could not be determined. Because the trial had a single-armed design, the trial could not examine how radiation dose or scheduling affected the TCR repertoire. Blood repertoire dynamics were not followed beyond 4 weeks after treatment. An increase in top tumor clonotypes in blood was observed from baseline to 2 weeks post-radiation, followed by contraction by 4 weeks, which was taken to suggest transient expansion of tumor-resident clones.

Following the manufacturer's recommendations, the immunoSEQ kit was used to generate TCR beta libraries from genomic DNA. To prepare libraries, a first multiplex PCR with proprietary primers was run, followed by a second PCR that added unique barcodes, and a bead cleanup was done after each round. Each sample batch included a kit-provided positive control reaction and a negative control reaction. The final libraries underwent checking on an Agilent 4200 TapeStation D1000 ScreenTape, volumetric pooling, and quantification by qPCR. Sequencing was performed on an Illumina NextSeq500 with a MidOutput 150-cycle cartridge, and 156 Read1 and 15 Index1 cycles were run with kit custom primers. The pooled library was loaded at roughly 1 pM with 20% PhiX control spiked in. Turning to the authors' computational methods: The vendor-processed data were analyzed in R, and a clonotype was defined as all T cells that share the same CDR3 nucleotide sequence. For clone abundance analyses, frequencies were normalized to the 10,000 most abundant clones per sample. Public T cell clones, averaging fewer than five per sample, were removed before analysis. Tumor-enriched clonotypes and baseline blood-enriched clonotypes were defined as those with an abundance difference of at least 32-fold between compartments. Clonotypes expanded or contracted between blood time points were identified with a beta-binomial differential abundance model. The Baroni-Urbani and Buser coefficient was used to measure tumor-blood repertoire similarity, and groups were compared with two-tailed Wilcoxon tests in R. TCRdb re-hosts the immuneACCESS table, in-frame sequences only. Its copies lack some clones; in the studies checked, an unresolved V gene accounts for under half of them, and the cause for the rest is not known. V and J calls and clone size are given by that table; D and trimming were obtained from the DNA. Across this sample there are tens of thousands of clones, with over 70% seen only once. The top ten constitute 7.3% of the sample.

The sequence joins TRBV2 to TRBJ1-1; a tentative D match to TRBD1 spans 5 bases. The receptor was derived from a man in his sixties with renal cell carcinoma. The material was blood, obtained from a patient whose treatment included radiotherapy and nephrectomy. DNA sequence: TGTGCCAGCAGTGAAAACACGAGGGGCGCTGAAGCTTTCTTT. This sequence encodes CASSENTRGAEAFF.